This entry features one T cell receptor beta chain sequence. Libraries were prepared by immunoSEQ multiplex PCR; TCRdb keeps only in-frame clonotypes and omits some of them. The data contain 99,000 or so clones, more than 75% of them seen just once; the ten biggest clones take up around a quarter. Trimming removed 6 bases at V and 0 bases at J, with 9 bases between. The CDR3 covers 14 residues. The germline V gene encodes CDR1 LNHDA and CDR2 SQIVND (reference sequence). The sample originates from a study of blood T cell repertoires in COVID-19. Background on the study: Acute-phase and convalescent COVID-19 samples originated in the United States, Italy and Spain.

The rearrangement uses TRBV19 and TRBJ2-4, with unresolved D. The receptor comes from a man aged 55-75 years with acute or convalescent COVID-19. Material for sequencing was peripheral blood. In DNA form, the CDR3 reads TGTGCCAGTAGGAGCCAAGTAGCCAAAAACATTCAGTACTTC. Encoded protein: CASRSQVAKNIQYF.